The entry below describes one T cell receptor beta chain. What it binds is not known. Clones were read by immunoSEQ multiplex PCR, and TCRdb kept only the in-frame ones, dropping some. Of about 34,000 clones listed, approximately 82% are singletons. Each of the patients experienced relapse following autologous stem cell transplantation, and their brentuximab vedotin exposure differed. These data come from a study of PD-1 blockade in classical Hodgkin lymphoma. Study-level results: Patients starting nivolumab less than 1 year after ASCT had lower diversity and were excluded from later analyses. Those achieving complete response showed baseline diversity like newly diagnosed patients.

The TCR was taken from a human donor with classical Hodgkin lymphoma. The specimen was peripheral blood mononuclear cells (PBMCs), collected before the second cycle of nivolumab.

The CDR3: CASSSRRTGLNTGELFF. CDR3 bases: TGTGCCAGCAGCTCCCGTCGGACAGGGTTGAACACCGGGGAGCTGTTTTTT. The chain employs TRBV7-2 and TRBJ2-2, with 8 bases matching TRBD1. From germline, CDR1 is SGHTA and CDR2 FQGNSA. This CDR3 region has 17 residues. V lost 4 bases and J lost 1; bases outside the gene matches: 8.